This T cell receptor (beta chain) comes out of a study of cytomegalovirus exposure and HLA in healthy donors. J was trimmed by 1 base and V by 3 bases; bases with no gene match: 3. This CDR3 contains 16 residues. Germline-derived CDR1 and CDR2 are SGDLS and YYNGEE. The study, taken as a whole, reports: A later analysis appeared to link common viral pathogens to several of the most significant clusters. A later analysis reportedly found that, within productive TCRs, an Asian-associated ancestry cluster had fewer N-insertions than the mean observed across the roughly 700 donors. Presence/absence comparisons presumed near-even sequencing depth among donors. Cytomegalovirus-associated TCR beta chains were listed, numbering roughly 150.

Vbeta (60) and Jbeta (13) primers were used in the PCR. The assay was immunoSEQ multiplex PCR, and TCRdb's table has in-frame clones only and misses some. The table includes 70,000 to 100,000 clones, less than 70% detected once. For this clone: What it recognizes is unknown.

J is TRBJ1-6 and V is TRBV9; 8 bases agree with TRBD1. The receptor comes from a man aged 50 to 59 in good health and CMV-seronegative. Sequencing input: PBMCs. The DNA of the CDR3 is TGTGCCAGCAGCGACAGGGGGTCGTCCTATAATTCACCCCTCCACTTT. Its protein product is CASSDRGSSYNSPLHF.